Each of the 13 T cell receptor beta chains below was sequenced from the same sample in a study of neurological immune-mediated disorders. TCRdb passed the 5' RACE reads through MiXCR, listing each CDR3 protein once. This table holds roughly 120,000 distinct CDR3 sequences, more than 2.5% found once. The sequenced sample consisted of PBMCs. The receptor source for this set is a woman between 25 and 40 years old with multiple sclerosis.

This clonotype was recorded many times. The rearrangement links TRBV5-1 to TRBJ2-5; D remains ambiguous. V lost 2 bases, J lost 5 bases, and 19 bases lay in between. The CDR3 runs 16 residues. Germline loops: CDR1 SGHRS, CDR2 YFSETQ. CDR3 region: CASSFGWAGLTETQYF. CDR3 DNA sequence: TGCGCCAGCAGCTTTGGTTGGGCAGGTTTGACGGAGACCCAGTACTTC.

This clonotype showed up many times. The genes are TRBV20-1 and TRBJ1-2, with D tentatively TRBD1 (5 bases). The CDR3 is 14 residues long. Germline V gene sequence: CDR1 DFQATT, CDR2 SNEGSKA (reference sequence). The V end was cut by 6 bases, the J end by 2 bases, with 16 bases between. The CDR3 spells CSARKTTDNYGYTF. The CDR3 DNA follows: TGCAGTGCGAGGAAGACGACAGACAACTATGGCTACACCTTC.

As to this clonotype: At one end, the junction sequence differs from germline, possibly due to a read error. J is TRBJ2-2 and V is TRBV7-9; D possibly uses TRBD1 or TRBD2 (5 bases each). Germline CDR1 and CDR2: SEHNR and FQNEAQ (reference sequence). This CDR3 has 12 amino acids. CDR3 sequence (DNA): TGTGCCAGCAGCCTCCTCCCCGGGGCGCTGTTTTTT. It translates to CASSLLPGALFF.

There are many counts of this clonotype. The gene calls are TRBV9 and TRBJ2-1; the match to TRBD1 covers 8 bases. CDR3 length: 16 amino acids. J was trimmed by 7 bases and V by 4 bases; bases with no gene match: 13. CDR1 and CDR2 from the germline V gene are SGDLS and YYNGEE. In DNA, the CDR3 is TGTGCCAGCAGCCCGAGGGGGGACAGGAAAGTAAATGAGCAGTTCTTC. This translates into CASSPRGDRKVNEQFF.

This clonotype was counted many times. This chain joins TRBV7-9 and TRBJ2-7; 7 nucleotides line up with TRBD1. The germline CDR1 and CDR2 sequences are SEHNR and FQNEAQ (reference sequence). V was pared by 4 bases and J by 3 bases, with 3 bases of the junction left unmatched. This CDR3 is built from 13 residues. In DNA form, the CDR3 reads TGTGCCAGCAGCTACGGGACAGTCTACGAGCAGTACTTC. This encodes CASSYGTVYEQYF.

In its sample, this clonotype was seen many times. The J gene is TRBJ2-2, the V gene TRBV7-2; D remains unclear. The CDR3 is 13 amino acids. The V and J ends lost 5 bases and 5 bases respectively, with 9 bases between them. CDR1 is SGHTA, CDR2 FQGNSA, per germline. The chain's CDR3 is CASSPALTGELFF. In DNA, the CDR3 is TGTGCCAGCAGCCCGGCCCTGACCGGGGAGCTGTTTTTT.

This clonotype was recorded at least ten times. The CDR3 sequence: CASSQGGRMLRGNTIYF. Here the CDR3 DNA reads TGTGCCAGCAGCCAAGGGGGACGGATGCTGAGGGGAAACACCATATATTTT. The chain combines TRBV3-1 with TRBJ1-3; a possible D gene is TRBD1 (5 bases). Germline V gene sequence: CDR1 LGHDT, CDR2 YNNKEL (reference sequence). This CDR3 spans 17 amino acids. The germline V and J ends were trimmed by 1 base and 4 bases, with 17 bases remaining between them.

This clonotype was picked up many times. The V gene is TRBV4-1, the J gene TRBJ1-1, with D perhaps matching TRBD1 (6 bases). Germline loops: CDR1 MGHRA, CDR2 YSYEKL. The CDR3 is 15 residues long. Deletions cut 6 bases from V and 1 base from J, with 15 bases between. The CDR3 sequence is CASRLRGGRNTEAFF. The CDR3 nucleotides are TGCGCCAGCAGACTTAGGGGGGGGCGGAACACTGAAGCTTTCTTT.

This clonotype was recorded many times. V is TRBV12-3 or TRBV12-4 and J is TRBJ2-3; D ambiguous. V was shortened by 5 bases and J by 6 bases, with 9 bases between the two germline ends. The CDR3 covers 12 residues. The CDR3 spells CASSQGSDTQYF. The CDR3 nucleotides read TGTGCCAGCAGTCAAGGTAGTGATACGCAGTATTTT.

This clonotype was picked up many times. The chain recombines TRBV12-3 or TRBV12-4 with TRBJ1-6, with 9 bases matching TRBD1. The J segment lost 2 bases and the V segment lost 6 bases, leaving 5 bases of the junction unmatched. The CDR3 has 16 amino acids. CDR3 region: CASSSGQGAYNSPLHF. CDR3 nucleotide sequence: TGTGCCAGCAGCTCGGGACAGGGCGCCTATAATTCACCCCTCCACTTT.

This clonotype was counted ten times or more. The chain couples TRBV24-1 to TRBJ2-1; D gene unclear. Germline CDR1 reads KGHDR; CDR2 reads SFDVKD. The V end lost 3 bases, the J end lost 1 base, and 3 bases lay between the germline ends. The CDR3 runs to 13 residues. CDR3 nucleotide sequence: TGTGCCACCAGTGATGCGTCCTACAATGAGCAGTTCTTC. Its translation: CATSDASYNEQFF.

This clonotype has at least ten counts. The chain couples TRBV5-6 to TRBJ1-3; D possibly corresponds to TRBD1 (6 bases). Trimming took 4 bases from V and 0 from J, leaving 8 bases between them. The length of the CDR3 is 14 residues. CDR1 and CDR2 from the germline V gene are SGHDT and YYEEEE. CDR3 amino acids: CASSRDNSGNTIYF. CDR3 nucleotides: TGTGCCAGCAGCAGGGACAACTCTGGAAACACCATATATTTT.

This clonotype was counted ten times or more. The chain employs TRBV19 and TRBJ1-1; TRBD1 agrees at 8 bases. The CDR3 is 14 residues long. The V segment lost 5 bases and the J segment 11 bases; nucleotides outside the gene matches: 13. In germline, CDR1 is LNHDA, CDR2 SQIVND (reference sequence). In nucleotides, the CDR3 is TGTGCCAGTAGTCGAACAGGGGGGGAAACGGACGCTTTCTTT. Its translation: CASSRTGGETDAFF. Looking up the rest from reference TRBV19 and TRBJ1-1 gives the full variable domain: DGGITQSPKYLFRKEGQNVTLSCEQNLNHDAMYWYRQDPGQGLRLIYYSQIVNDFQKGDIAEGYSVSREKKESFPLTVTSAQKNPTAFYLCASSRTGGETDAFFGQGTRLTVV.